What follows is one T cell receptor (beta chain) and its context. The target antigen is unknown. These data belong to a study of blood T cells in healthy people across ages. Regarding the study as a whole: There was a strong correlation between TCR beta diversity and naive T cell percentage. Roughly linear declines in TCR beta diversity per million T cells occurred with age. Donors of long life had a larger count of naive CD4+ cells and greater diversity than aged donors.

Germline V gene data show CDR1 as LGHDT and CDR2 as YNNKEL (reference sequence). This CDR3 is 15 amino acids long. With 6 bases removed from V and 0 bases from J, the gap between germline ends came to 12 bases. PCR was performed a second time for roughly 7 to 11 cycles using a sample-barcoded 5' primer and a J-beta primer mix. Each cDNA molecule carried a tag from a template-switch adaptor that contained 12 random nucleotides. TCRdb passed the 5' RACE reads through MiXCR, listing each CDR3 protein once. The sample lists about 1.7 million distinct CDR3 sequences, 28% seen once, with more than 6% in the top ten.

Sequenced: blood. The chain uses TRBV3-1 and TRBJ2-4; D is possibly TRBD2 (5 bases). The receptor was derived from a woman in her 30s in good health. The CDR3 region has the DNA TGTGCCAGCAGGTACGGAGAGGGAGCCAAAAACATTCAGTACTTC. It codes for CASRYGEGAKNIQYF.